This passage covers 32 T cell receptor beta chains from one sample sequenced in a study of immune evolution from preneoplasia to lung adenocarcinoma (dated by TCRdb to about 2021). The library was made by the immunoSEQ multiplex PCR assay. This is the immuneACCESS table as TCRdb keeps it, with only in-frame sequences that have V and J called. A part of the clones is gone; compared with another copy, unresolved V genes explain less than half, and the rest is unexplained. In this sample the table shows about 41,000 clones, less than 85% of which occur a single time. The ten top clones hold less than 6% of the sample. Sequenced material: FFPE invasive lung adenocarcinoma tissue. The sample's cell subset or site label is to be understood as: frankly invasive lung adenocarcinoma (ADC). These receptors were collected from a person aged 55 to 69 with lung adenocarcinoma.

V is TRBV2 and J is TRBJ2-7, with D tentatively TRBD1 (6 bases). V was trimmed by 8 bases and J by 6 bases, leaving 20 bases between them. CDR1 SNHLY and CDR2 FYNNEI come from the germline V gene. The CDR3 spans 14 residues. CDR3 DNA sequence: TGTGCCAGCGGGGTCCTGGCAGGGGTAGGCGAGCAGTACTTC. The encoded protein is CASGVLAGVGEQYF.

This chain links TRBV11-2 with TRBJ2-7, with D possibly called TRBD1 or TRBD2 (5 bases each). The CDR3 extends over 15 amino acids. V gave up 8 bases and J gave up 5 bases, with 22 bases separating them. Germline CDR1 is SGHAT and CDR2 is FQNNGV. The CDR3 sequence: CASADWGPVHNEQYF. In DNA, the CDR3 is TGTGCCAGCGCAGATTGGGGACCAGTTCACAACGAGCAGTACTTC. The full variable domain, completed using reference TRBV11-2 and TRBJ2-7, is EAGVAQSPRYKIIEKRQSVAFWCNPISGHATLYWYQQILGQGPKLLIQFQNNGVVDDSQLPKDRFSAERLKGVDSTLKIQPAKLEDSAVYLCASADWGPVHNEQYFGPGTRLTVT.

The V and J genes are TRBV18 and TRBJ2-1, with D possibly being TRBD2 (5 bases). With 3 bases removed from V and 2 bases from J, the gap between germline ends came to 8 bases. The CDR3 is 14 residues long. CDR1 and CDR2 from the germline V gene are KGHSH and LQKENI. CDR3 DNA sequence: TGTGCCAGCTCACCCAGCGGAGCCTACAATGAGCAGTTCTTC. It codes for CASSPSGAYNEQFF. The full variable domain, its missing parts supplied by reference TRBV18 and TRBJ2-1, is NAGVMQNPRHLVRRRGQEARLRCSPMKGHSHVYWYRQLPEEGLKFMVYLQKENIIDESGMPKERFSAEFPKEGPSILRIQQVVRGDSAAYFCASSPSGAYNEQFFGPGTRLTVL.

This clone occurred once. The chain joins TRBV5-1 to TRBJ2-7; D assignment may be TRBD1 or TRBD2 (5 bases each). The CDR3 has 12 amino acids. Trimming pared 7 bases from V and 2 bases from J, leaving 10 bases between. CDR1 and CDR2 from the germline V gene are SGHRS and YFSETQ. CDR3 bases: TGCGCCAGCCGGGACGGACCCTACGAGCAGTACTTC. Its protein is CASRDGPYEQYF.

CDR3 in DNA: TGTGCCAGCAGCCCTGGGACTAGCGGGAAAAACGAGCAGTACTTC. It encodes CASSPGTSGKNEQYF. The chain combines TRBV9 with TRBJ2-7, with 13 nucleotides matching TRBD2. Germline V gene lookup returns CDR1 SGDLS and CDR2 YYNGEE. V lost 4 bases, J lost 5 bases, and 6 bases stayed unmatched. The CDR3 is 15 residues long.

CDR3 loop: CASSEHQGDTGELFF. Here the CDR3 DNA reads TGCGCCAGCAGTGAACATCAGGGGGACACCGGGGAGCTGTTTTTT. The rearrangement joins TRBV10-2 to TRBJ2-2, with 7 positions matching TRBD1. Germline-derived CDR1 and CDR2 are WSHSY and SAAADI. The V gene end was trimmed by 3 bases and the J gene end by 3 bases; junction bases not matched to a gene: 4. The CDR3 runs 15 residues.

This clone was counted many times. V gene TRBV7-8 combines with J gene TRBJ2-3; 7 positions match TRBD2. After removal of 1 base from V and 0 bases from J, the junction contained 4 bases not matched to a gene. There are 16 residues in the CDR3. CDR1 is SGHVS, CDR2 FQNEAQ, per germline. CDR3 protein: CASSLVMGGSTDTQYF. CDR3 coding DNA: TGTGCCAGCAGCTTAGTAATGGGGGGGAGCACAGATACGCAGTATTTT.

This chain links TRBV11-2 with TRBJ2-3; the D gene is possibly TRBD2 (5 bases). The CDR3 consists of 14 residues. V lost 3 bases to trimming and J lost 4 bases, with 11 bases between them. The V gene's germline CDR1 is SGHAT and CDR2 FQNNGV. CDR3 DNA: TGTGCCAGCAGCTTCTCTAGCCTCCCAGATACGCAGTATTTT. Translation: CASSFSSLPDTQYF.

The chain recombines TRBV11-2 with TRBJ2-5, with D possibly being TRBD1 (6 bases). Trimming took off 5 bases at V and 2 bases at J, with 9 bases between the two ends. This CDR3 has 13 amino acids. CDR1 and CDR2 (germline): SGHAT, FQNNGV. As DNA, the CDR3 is TGTGCCAGCAGCCAGGGGTGGCAAGAGACCCAGTACTTC. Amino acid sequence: CASSQGWQETQYF.

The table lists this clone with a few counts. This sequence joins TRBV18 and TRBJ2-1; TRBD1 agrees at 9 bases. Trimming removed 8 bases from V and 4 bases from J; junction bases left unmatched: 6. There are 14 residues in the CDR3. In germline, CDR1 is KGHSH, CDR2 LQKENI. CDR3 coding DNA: TGTGCCAGCGTAAGGGACAGGGCATACAATGAGCAGTTCTTC. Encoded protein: CASVRDRAYNEQFF.

CDR3 amino acids: CSCGTEINYGYTF. The DNA for the CDR3 is TGCAGCTGTGGGACAGAGATTAACTATGGCTACACCTTC. V usage is TRBV29-1 and J usage is TRBJ1-2, with 7 bases lining up with TRBD1. The germline gives CDR1 SQVTM, CDR2 ANQGSEA. This CDR3 is 13 amino acids long. With V trimmed by 8 bases and J by 1 base, 7 bases remained unmatched.

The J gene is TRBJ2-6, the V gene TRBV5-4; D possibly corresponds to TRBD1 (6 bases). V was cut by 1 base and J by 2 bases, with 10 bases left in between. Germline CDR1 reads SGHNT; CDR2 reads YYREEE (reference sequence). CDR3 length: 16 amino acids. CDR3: CASSLTRQAGANVLTF. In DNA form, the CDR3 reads TGTGCCAGCAGCTTGACAAGACAGGCTGGGGCCAACGTCCTGACTTTC.

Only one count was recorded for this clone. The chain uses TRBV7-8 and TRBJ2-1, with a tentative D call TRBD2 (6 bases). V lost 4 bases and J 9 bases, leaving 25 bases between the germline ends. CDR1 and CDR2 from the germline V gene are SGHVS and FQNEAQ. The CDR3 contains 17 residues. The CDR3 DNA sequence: TGTGCCAGCAGCTCCAGACCGACTAGTTTGGTGGTAGGTGAGCAGTTCTTC. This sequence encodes CASSSRPTSLVVGEQFF. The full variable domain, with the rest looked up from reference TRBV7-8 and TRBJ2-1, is GAGVSQSPRYKVAKRGQDVALRCDPISGHVSLFWYQQALGQGPEFLTYFQNEAQLDKSGLPSDRFFAERPEGSVSTLKIQRTQQEDSAVYLCASSSRPTSLVVGEQFFGPGTRLTVL.

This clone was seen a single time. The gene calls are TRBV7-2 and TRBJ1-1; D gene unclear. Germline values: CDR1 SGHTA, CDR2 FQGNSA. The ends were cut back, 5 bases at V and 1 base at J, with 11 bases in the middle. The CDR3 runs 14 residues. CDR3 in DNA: TGTGCCAGCAGCCTATCTAGTACGAACACTGAAGCTTTCTTT. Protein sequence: CASSLSSTNTEAFF.

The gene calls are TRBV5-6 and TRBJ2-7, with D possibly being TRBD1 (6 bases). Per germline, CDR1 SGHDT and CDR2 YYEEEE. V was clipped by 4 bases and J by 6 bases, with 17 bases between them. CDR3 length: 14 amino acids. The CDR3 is CASSPLTGRREQYF. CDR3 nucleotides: TGTGCCAGCAGCCCCCTGACAGGCAGGCGCGAGCAGTACTTC.

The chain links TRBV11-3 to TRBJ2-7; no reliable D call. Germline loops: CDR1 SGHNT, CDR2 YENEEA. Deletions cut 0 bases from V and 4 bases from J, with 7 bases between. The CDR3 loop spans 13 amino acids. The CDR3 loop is CASSLDEDYEQYF. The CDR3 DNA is TGTGCCAGCAGCTTAGATGAAGATTACGAGCAGTACTTC.

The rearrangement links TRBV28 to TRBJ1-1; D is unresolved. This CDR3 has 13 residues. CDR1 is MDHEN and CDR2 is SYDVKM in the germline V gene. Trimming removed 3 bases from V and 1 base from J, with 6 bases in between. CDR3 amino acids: CASSFAQNTEAFF. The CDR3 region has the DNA TGTGCCAGCAGTTTCGCGCAGAACACTGAAGCTTTCTTT.

CDR3 protein: CASSLSASGSDEQFF. CDR3 nucleotides: TGTGCCAGCAGTTTGAGTGCTAGCGGGAGCGATGAGCAGTTCTTC. This rearrangement joins TRBV28 to TRBJ2-1; 10 positions match TRBD2. The V gene end was trimmed by 3 bases and the J gene end by 8 bases; junction bases not matched to a gene: 7. Germline CDR1 MDHEN, CDR2 SYDVKM. The CDR3 has 15 residues.

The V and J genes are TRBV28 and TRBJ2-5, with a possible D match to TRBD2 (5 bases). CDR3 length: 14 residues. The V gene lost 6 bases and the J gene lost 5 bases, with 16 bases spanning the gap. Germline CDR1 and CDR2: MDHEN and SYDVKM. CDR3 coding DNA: TGTGCCAGCAGCCCCGGGATTGGCGTGGAGACCCAGTACTTC. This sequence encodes CASSPGIGVETQYF.

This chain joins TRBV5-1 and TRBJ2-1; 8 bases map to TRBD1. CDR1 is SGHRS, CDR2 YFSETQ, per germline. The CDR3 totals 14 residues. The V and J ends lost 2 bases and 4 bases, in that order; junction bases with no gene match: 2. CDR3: CASSFQGAYNEQFF. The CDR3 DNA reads TGCGCCAGCAGCTTTCAGGGGGCTTACAATGAGCAGTTCTTC.

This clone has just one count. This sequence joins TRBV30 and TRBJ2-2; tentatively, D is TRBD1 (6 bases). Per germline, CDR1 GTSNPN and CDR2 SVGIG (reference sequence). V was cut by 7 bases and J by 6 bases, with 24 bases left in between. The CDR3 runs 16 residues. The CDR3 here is CASSSGALTGAGELFF. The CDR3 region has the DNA TGTGCCTCATCCTCAGGGGCCCTGACTGGGGCCGGGGAGCTGTTTTTT.

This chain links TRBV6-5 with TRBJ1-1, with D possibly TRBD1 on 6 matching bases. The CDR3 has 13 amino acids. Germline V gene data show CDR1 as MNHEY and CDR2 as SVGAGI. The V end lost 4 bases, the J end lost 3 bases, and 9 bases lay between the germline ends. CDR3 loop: CASSSHRDTEAFF. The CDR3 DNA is TGTGCCAGCAGTTCCCACAGGGACACTGAAGCTTTCTTT.

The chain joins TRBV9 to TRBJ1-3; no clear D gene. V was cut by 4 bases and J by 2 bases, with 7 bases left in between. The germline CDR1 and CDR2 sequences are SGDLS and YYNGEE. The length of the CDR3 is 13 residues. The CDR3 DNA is TGTGCCAGCAGCCACCTTCCTGGAAACACCATATATTTT. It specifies CASSHLPGNTIYF.

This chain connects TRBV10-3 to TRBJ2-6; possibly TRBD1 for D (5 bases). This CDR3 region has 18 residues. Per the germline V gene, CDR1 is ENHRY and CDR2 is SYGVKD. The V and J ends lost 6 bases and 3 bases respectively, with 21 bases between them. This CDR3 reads CAISRQGNSVGGANVLTF. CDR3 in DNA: TGTGCCATCAGCCGGCAGGGTAACTCCGTAGGTGGGGCCAACGTCCTGACTTTC.

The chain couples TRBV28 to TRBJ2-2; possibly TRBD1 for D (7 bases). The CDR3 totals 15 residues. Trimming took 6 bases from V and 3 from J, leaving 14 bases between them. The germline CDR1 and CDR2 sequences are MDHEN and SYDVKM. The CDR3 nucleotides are TGTGCCAGCAGACCGTGGAGGGGGCACACCGGGGAGCTGTTTTTT. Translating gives CASRPWRGHTGELFF.

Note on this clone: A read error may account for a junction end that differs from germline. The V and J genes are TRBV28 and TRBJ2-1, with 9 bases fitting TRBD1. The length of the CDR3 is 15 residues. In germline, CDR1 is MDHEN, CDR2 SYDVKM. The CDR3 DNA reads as TGTGCCAGCCGTTTTGGGGGGACAGGGTATAATGAGCAGTTCTTC. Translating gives CASRFGGTGYNEQFF.

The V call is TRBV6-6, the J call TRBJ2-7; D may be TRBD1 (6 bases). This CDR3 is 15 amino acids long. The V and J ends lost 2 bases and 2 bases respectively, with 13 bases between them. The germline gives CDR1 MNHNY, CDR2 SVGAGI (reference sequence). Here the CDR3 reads CASSYTWTDAYEQYF. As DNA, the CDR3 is TGTGCCAGCAGTTACACGTGGACAGACGCCTACGAGCAGTACTTC.

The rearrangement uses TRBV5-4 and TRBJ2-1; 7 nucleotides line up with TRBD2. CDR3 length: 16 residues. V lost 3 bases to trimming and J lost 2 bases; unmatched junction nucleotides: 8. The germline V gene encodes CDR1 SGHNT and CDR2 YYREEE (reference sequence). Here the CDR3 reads CASSWSSGTTYNEQFF. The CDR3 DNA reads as TGTGCCAGCAGCTGGTCTAGCGGTACTACCTACAATGAGCAGTTCTTC.

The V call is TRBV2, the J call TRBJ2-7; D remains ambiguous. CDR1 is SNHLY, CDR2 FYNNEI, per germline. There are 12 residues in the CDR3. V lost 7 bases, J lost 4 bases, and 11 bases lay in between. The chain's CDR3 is CASTLTSYEQYF. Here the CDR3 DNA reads TGTGCCAGCACCCTGACATCTTACGAGCAGTACTTC.

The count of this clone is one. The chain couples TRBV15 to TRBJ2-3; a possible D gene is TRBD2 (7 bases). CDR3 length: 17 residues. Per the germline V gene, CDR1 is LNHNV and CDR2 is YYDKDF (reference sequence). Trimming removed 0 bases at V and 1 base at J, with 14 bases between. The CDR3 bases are TGTGCCACCAGCAGAGAAGGGGGGGGTTTCGGCACAGATACGCAGTATTTT. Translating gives CATSREGGGFGTDTQYF.

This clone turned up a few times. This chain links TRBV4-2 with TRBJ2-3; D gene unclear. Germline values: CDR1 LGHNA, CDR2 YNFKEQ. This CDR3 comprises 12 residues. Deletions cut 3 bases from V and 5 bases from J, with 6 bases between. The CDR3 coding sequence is TGTGCCAGCAGCCACCGAGGAGATACGCAGTATTTT. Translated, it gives CASSHRGDTQYF.

CDR3 residues: CAWGLAGAGVETQYF. The CDR3 DNA is TGTGCCTGGGGACTAGCAGGGGCCGGGGTAGAGACCCAGTACTTC. V is TRBV30 and J is TRBJ2-5, with 8 bases matching TRBD2. The V gene end was trimmed by 5 bases and the J gene end by 4 bases; junction bases not matched to a gene: 12. CDR1 is GTSNPN and CDR2 is SVGIG in the germline V gene (reference sequence). The CDR3 is made up of 15 amino acids. Supplemented by reference TRBV30 and TRBJ2-5, the full variable domain reads SQTIHQWPATLVQPVGSPLSLECTVEGTSNPNLYWYRQAAGRGLQLLFYSVGIGQISSEVPQNLSASRPQDRQFILSSKKLLLSDSGFYLCAWGLAGAGVETQYFGPGTRLLVL.